One sample yielded the 2 T cell receptor beta chains listed below, sequenced in a study of beta chain features in type 1 diabetes. Study outcomes and limitations: When Type 1 diabetes patients were examined, their TCRB CDR3s proved moderately but significantly shorter in all four CD4+ subsets.

Isolated RNA was reverse transcribed in full, so expressed TCRB transcripts were sequenced. Sequencing used immunoSEQ multiplex PCR; TCRdb keeps in-frame clones, though not all of them. This table has about 400,000 clones, over 9.5% appearing once. Antigens for these TCRs are unknown. The sequencing sample was made of naive CD4+ T cells from blood. These receptors all come from a woman between 18 and 29 years old with type 1 diabetes.

This CDR3 is CASSRTINEQFF. The CDR3 region has the DNA TGCGCCAGCAGCCGGACTATCAATGAGCAGTTCTTC. V gene TRBV5-1 combines with J gene TRBJ2-1; possibly TRBD2 for D (6 bases). The ends were cut back, 4 bases at V and 6 bases at J, with 8 bases in the middle. The CDR3 has 12 amino acids. CDR1 is SGHRS, CDR2 YFSETQ, per germline.

V usage is TRBV29-1 and J usage is TRBJ2-2; 8 positions agree with TRBD1. V was clipped by 6 bases and J by 1 base; unmatched bases: 10. This CDR3 spans 16 amino acids. Germline V gene lookup returns CDR1 SQVTM and CDR2 ANQGSEA. The CDR3 spells CSVTGTGYQNTGELFF. The CDR3 DNA is TGCAGCGTGACCGGGACAGGTTACCAGAACACCGGGGAGCTGTTTTTT.